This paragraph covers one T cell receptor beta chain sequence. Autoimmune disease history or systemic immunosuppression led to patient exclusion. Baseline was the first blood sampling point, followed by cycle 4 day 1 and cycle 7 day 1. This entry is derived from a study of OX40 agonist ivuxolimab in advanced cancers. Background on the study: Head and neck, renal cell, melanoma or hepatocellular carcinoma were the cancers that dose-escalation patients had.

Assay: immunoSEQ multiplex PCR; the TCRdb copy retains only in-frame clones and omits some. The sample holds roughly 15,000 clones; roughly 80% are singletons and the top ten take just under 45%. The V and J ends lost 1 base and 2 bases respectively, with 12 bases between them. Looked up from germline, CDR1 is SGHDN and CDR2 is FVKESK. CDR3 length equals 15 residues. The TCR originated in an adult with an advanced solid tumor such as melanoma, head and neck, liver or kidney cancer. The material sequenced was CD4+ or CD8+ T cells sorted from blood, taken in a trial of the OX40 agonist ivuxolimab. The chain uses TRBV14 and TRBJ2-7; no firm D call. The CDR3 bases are TGTGCCAGCAGCCAAGCGGCCGCCAGTACCTACGAGCAGTACTTC. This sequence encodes CASSQAAASTYEQYF.